This T cell receptor (beta chain) was identified in a study of blood T cell repertoires in COVID-19. How the authors handled the data: For nucleated cells, counts were estimated from reference gene primer amplification. The protocol was immunoSEQ multiplex PCR, while the TCRdb copy is restricted to in-frame clones and leaves out a portion. V and J calls and clone size are given by that table; D and trimming were obtained from the DNA. The sample lists approximately 42,000 clones; roughly 68% were seen once. This clone was observed at least ten times. Germline V gene lookup returns CDR1 SGHRS and CDR2 YFSETQ. V dropped 4 bases and J dropped 2; count of bases not matched to a gene: 6. The CDR3 loop spans 15 amino acids.

The TCR comes from a man older than 75 with acute or convalescent COVID-19. The V and J genes are TRBV5-1 and TRBJ2-1; 7 bases line up with TRBD1. Sequences were obtained from peripheral blood. The CDR3 DNA reads as TGCGCCAGCAGCCTGGGACAGAGCCCCTACAATGAGCAGTTCTTC. Translating gives CASSLGQSPYNEQFF.